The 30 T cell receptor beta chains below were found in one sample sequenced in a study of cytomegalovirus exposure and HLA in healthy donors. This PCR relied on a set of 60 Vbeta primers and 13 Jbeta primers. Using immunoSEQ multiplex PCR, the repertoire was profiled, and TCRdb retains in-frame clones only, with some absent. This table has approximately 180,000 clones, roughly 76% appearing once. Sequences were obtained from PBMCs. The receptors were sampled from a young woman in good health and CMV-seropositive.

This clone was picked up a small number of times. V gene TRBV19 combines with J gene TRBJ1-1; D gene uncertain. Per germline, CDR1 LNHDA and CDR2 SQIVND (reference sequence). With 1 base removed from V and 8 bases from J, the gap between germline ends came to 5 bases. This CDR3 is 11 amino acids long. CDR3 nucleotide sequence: TGTGCCAGTAGTATAGCTCTCGAAGCTTTCTTT. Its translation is CASSIALEAFF.

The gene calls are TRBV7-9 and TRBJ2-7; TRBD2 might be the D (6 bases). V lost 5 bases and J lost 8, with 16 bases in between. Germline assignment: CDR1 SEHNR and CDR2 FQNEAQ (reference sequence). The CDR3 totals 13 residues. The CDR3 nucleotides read TGTGCCAGCAGCCCCTGGGAGGCGGTCCAGCAGTACTTC. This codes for CASSPWEAVQQYF.

The CDR3 is CASTDSPPHSPLHF. Here the CDR3 DNA reads TGTGCCAGCACGGACAGCCCGCCCCATTCACCCCTCCACTTT. V is TRBV2 and J is TRBJ1-6; tentative D call: TRBD1 (6 bases). V was clipped by 7 bases and J by 8 bases, with 15 bases between them. The CDR3 covers 14 residues. Germline loops: CDR1 SNHLY, CDR2 FYNNEI. Full variable domain (rest looked up from reference TRBV2 and TRBJ1-6): EPEVTQTPSHQVTQMGQEVILRCVPISNHLYFYWYRQILGQKVEFLVSFYNNEISEKSEIFDDQFSVERPDGSNFTLKIRSTKLEDSAMYFCASTDSPPHSPLHFGNGTRLTVT.

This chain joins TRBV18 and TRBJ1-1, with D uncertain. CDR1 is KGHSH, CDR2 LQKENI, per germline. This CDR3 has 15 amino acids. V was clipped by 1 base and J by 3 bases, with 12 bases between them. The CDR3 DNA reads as TGTGCCAGCTCACCACTTGGGGAGGAGGACACTGAAGCTTTCTTT. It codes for CASSPLGEEDTEAFF.

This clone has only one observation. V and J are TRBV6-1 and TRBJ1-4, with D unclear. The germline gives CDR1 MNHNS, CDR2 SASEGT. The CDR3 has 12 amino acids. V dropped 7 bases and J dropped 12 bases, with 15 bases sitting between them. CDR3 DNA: TGTGCCAGCAATGCTGGTCTACTTGAACTGTTTTTT. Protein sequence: CASNAGLLELFF.

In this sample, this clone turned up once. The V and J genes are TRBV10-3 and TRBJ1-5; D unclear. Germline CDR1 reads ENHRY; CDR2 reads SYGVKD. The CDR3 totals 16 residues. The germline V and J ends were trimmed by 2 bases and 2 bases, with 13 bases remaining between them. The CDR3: CAISEETYSGNQPQHF. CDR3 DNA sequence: TGTGCCATCAGTGAGGAAACATATAGCGGCAATCAGCCCCAGCATTTT.

CDR3 in DNA: TGTGCCAGCAGCTTAGTTAACGACAGGACAGCCTACGAGCAGTACTTC. Protein: CASSLVNDRTAYEQYF. This chain uses TRBV11-3 with TRBJ2-7, with D tentatively TRBD1 (6 bases). The CDR3 runs 16 residues. Germline-derived CDR1 and CDR2 are SGHNT and YENEEA. V was cut by 1 base and J by 2 bases, with 15 bases left in between.

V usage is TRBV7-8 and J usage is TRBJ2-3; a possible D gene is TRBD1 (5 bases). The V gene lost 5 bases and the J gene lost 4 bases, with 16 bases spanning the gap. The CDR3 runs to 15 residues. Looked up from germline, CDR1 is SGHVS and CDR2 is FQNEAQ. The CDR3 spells CASSRTRVRPDTQYF. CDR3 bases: TGTGCCAGCAGCCGAACCAGGGTCCGGCCAGATACGCAGTATTTT.

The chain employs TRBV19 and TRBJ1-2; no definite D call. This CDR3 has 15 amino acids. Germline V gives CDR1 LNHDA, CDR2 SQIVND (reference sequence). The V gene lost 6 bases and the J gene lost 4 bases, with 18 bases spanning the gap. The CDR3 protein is CASSPERTQVYGYTF. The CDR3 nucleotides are TGTGCCAGTAGCCCCGAGAGGACTCAAGTCTATGGCTACACCTTC.

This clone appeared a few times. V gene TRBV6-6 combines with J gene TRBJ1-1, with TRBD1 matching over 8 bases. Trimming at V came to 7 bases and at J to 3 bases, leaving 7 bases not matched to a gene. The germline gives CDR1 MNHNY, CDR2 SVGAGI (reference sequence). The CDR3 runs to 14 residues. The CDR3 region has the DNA TGTGCCAGCATTCGACAGGGGTTTTACACTGAAGCTTTCTTT. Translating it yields CASIRQGFYTEAFF.

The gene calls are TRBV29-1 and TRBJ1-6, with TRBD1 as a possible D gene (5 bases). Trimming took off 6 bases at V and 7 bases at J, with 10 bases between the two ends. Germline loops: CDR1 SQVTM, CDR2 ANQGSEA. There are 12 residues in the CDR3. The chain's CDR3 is CSVRVGNSPLHF. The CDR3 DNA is TGCAGCGTCAGGGTAGGGAATTCACCCCTCCACTTT.

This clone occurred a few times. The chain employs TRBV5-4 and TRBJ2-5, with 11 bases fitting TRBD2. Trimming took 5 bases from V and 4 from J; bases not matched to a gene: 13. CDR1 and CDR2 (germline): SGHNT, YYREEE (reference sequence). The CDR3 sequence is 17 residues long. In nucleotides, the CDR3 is TGTGCCAGCAGTCTAACGCCACTAGCGGGGGTAGGAGAGACCCAGTACTTC. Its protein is CASSLTPLAGVGETQYF.

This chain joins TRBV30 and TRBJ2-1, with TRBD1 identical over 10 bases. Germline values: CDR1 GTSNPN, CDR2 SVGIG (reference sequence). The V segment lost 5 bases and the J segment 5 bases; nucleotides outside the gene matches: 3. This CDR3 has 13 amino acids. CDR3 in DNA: TGTGCCTGGGGACAGGGGGGGAACAATGAGCAGTTCTTC. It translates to CAWGQGGNNEQFF.

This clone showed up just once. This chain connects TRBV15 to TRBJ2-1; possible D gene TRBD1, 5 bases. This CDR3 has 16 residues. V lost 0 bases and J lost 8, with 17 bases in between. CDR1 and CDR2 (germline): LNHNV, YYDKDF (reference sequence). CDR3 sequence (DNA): TGTGCCACCAGCAGAGATTACCCTCTCCTAGGGGATGAGCAGTTCTTC. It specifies CATSRDYPLLGDEQFF.

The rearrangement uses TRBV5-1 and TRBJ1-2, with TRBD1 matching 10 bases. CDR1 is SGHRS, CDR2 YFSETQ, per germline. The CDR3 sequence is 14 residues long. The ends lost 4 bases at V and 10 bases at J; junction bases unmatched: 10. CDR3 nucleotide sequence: TGCGCCAGCAGCGCCAGACAGGGGGCTGAGGTCTACACCTTC. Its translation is CASSARQGAEVYTF.

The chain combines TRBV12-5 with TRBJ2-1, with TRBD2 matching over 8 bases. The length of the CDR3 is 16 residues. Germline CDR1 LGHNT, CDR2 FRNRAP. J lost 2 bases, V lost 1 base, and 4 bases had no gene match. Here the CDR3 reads CASGLASGGAYNEQFF. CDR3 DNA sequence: TGTGCTAGTGGTTTGGCGAGCGGGGGTGCCTACAATGAGCAGTTCTTC.

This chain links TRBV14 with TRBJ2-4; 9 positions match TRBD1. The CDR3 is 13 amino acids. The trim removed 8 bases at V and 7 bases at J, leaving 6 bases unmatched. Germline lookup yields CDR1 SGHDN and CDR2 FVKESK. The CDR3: CASSGTGPNIQYF. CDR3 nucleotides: TGTGCCAGCTCCGGGACAGGGCCGAACATTCAGTACTTC.

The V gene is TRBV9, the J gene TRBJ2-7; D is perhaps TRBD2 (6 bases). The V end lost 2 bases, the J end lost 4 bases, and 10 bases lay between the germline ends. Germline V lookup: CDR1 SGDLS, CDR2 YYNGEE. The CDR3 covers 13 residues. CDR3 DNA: TGTGCCAGCAGCGTTTCAGGGACTTACGAGCAGTACTTC. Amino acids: CASSVSGTYEQYF.

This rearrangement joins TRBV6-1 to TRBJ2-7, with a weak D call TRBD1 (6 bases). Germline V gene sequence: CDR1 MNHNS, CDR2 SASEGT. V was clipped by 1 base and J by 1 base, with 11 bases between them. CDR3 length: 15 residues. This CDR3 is CASSEGAGESYEQYF. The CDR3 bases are TGTGCCAGCAGTGAAGGGGCAGGGGAGTCCTACGAGCAGTACTTC.

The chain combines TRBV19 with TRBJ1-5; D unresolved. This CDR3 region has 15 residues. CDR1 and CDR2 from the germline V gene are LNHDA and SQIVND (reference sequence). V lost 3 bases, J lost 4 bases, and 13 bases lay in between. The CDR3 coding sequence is TGTGCCAGTAGTATTTGGGAGGCGGAGAATCAGCCCCAGCATTTT. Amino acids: CASSIWEAENQPQHF.

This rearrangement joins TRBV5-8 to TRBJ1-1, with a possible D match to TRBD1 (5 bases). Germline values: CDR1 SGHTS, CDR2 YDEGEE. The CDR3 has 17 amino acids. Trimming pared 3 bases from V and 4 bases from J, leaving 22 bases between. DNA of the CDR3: TGTGCCAGCAGCTCTAGGGGAGGGCATGGAAGTATCACTGAAGCTTTCTTT. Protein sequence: CASSSRGGHGSITEAFF.

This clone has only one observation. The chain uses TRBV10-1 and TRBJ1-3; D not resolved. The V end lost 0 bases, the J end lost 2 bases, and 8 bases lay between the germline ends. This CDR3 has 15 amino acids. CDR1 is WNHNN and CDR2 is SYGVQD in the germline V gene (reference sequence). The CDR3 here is CASSESLGAGNTIYF. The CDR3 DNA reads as TGCGCCAGCAGTGAGTCGTTGGGCGCTGGAAACACCATATATTTT.

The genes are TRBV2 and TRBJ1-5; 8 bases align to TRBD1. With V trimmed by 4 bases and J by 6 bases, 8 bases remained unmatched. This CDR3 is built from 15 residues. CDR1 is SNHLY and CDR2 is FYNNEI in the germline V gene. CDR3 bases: TGTGCCAGCAGTGGCCGGGCCAGGGGGCCTCAGCCCCAGCATTTT. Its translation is CASSGRARGPQPQHF.

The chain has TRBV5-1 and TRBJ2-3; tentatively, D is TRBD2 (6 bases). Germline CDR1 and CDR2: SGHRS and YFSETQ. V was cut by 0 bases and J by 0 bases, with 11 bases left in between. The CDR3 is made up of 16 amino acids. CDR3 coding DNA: TGCGCCAGCAGCTTGGGGAGGGAAACTAGCACAGATACGCAGTATTTT. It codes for CASSLGRETSTDTQYF. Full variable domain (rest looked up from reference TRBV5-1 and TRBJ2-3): KAGVTQTPRYLIKTRGQQVTLSCSPISGHRSVSWYQQTPGQGLQFLFEYFSETQRNKGNFPGRFSGRQFSNSRSEMNVSTLELGDSALYLCASSLGRETSTDTQYFGPGTRLTVL.

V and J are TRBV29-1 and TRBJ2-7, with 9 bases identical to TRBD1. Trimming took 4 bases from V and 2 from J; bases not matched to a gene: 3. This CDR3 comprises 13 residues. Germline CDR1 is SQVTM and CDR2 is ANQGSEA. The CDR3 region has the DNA TGCAGCGTTGTCTGGACAGGGGCCTACGAGCAGTACTTC. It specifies CSVVWTGAYEQYF.

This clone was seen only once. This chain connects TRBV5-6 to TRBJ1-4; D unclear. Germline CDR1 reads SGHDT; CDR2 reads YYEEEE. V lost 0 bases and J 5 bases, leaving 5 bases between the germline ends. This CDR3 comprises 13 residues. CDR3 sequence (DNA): TGTGCCAGCAGCTTGGCCAGGAATGAAAAACTGTTTTTT. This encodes CASSLARNEKLFF.

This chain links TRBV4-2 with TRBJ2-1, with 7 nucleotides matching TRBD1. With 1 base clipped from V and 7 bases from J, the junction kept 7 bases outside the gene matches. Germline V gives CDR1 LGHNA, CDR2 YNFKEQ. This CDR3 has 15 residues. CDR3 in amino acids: CASSQGQIQGNEQFF. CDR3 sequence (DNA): TGTGCCAGCAGCCAAGGCCAGATACAGGGGAATGAGCAGTTCTTC.

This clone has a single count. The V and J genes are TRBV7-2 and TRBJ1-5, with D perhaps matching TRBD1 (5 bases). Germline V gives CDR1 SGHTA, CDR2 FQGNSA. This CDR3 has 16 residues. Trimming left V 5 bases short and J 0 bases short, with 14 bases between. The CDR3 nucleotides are TGTGCCAGCAGCATCCAGGGAGGATATAGCAATCAGCCCCAGCATTTT. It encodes CASSIQGGYSNQPQHF.

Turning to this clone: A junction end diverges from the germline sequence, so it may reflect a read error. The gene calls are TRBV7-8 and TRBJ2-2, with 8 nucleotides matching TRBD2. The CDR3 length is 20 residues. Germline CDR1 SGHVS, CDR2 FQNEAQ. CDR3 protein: CAGSSTAGGRMNGYTGELFF. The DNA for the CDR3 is TGTGCCGGCAGCTCGACGGCGGGGGGCAGAATGAACGGGTACACCGGGGAGCTGTTTTTT.

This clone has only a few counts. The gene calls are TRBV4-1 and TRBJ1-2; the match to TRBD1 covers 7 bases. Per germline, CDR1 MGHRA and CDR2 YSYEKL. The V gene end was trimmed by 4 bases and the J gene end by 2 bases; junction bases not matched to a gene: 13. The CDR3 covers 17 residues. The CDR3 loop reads CASSRETGLNSNYGYTF. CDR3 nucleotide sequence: TGCGCCAGCAGCCGTGAGACAGGGCTCAACTCGAACTATGGCTACACCTTC.